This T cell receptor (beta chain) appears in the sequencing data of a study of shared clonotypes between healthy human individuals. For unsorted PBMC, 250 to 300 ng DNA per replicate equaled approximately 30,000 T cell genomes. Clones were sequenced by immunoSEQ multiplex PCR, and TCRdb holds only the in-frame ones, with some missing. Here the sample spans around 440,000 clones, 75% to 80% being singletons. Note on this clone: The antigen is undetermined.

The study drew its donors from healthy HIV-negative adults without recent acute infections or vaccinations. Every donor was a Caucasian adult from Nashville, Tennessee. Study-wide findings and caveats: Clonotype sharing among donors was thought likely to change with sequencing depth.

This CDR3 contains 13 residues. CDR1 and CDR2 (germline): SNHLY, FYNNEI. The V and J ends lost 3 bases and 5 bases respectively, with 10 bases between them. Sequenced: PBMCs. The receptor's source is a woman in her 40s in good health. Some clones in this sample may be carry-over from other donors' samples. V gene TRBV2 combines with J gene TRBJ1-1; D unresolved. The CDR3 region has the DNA TGTGCCAGCAGTGACCCCCCAATGACTGAAGCTTTCTTT. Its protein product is CASSDPPMTEAFF.